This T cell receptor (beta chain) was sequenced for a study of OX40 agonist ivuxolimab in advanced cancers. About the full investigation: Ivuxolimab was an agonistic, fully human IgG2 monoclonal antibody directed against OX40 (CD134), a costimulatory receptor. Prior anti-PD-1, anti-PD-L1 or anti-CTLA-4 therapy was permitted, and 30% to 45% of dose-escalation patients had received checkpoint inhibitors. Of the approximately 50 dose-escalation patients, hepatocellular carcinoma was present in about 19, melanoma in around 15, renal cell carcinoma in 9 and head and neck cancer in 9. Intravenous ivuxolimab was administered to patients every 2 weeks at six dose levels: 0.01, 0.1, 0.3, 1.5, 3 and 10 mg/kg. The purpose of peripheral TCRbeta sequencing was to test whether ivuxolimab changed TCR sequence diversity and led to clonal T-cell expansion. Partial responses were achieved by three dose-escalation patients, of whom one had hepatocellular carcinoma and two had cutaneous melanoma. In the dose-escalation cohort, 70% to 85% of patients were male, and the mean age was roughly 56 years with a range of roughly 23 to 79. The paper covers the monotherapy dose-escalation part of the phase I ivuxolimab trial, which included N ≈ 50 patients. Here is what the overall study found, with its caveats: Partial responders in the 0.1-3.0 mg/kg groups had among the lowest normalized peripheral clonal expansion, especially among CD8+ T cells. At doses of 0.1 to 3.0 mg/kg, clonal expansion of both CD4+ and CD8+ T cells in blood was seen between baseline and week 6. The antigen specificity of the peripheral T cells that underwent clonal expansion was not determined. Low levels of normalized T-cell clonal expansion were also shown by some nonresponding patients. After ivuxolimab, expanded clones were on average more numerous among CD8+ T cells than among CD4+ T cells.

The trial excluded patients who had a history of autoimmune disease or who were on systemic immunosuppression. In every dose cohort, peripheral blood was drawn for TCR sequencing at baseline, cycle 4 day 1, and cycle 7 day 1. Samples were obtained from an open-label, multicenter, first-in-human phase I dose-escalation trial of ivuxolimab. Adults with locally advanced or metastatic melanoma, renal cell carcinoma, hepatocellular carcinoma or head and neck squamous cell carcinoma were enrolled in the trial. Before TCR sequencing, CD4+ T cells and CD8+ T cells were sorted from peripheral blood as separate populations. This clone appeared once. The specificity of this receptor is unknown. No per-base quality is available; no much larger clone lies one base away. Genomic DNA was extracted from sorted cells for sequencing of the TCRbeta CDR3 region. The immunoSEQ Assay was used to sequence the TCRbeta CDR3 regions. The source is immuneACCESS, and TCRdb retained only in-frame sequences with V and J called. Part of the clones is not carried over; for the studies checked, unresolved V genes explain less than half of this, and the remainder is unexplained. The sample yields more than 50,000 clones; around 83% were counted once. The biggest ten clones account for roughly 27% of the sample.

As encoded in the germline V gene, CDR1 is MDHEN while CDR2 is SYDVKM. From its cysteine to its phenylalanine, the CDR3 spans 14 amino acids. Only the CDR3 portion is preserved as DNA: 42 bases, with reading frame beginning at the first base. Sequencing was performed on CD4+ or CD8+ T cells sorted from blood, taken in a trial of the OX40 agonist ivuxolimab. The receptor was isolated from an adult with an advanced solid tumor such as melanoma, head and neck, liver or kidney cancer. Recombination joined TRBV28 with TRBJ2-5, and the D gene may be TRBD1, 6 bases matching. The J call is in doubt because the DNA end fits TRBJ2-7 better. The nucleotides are TGTGCCAGCAGTTTGGACACAGGGAAGGTCGAGCAGTACTTC. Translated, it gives CASSLDTGKVEQYF.